A selection of T cell receptor beta chains follows, all from one sample in a study of siplizumab effects on memory and regulatory T cells. Repertoires were generated with immunoSEQ multiplex PCR, while TCRdb's copy carries only in-frame clones and drops some. The sample has about 40,000 clones; 70% to 90% are singletons. The specimen was naive CD4+ T cells sorted from blood. Receptors originate from a human donor in good health. Both conserved end residues are part of each CDR3. The D gene is left open where the match is weak. Only some rows state a clone size, as once, few, many or a class for expanded clones.

j_gene,v_gene,d_gene,abundance,CDR3aa,CDR3nt
TRBJ1-1,TRBV6-6,TRBD1,-,CASSYYGTGNTEAFF,TGTGCCAGCAGTTACTATGGGACAGGGAACACTGAAGCTTTCTTT
TRBJ2-6,TRBV25-1,TRBD1,-,CASSVPGQGDGANVLTF,TGTGCCAGCAGTGTACCGGGACAGGGTGATGGGGCCAACGTCCTGACTTTC
TRBJ1-3,TRBV19,-,-,CASRSTGWSSGNTIYF,TGTGCCAGTAGATCGACAGGCTGGAGCTCTGGAAACACCATATATTTT
TRBJ1-1,TRBV27,-,-,CASSLFRQSNTEAFF,TGTGCCAGCAGTTTATTTCGACAATCGAACACTGAAGCTTTCTTT
TRBJ2-7,TRBV7-2,TRBD1,-,CASSLEAGGYEQYF,TGTGCCAGCAGCTTAGAGGCAGGGGGCTACGAGCAGTACTTC
TRBJ2-7,TRBV5-8,-,-,CASSPKFVYEQYF,TGTGCCAGCAGCCCGAAGTTTGTCTACGAGCAGTACTTC
TRBJ1-2,TRBV6-1,-,-,CASSARPRGFGYTF,TGTGCCAGCAGCGCCCGACCGAGGGGGTTTGGCTACACCTTC
TRBJ2-5,TRBV28,-,-,CASSSGGETQYF,TGTGCCAGCAGCTCAGGGGGGGAGACCCAGTACTTC
TRBJ1-4,TRBV27,TRBD1,-,CASSPDRVGEKLFF,TGTGCCAGCAGTCCGGACAGGGTCGGGGAAAAACTGTTTTTT
TRBJ2-5,TRBV19,-,-,CASSIGTANSETQYF,TGTGCCAGTAGTATAGGGACAGCGAATTCAGAGACCCAGTACTTC
TRBJ1-1,TRBV7-9,-,-,CASSLEGGAEAFF,TGTGCCAGCAGCTTAGAGGGTGGGGCTGAAGCTTTCTTT
TRBJ2-3,TRBV5-1,TRBD1,-,CASSLEGAGILTQYF,TGCGCCAGCAGCTTGGAGGGGGCCGGGATATTGACGCAGTATTTT
TRBJ1-6,TRBV6-6,-,once,CASSRIQSSYNSPLHF,TGTGCCAGCAGCAGAATACAGAGCTCCTATAATTCACCCCTCCACTTT
TRBJ2-4,TRBV7-3,-,-,CASSPGGGQNIQYF,TGTGCCAGCAGCCCCGGTGGAGGACAAAACATTCAGTACTTC
TRBJ2-5,TRBV30,-,once,CAWSSLETQYF,TGTGCCTGGAGTTCGCTGGAGACCCAGTACTTC
TRBJ1-5,TRBV5-8,TRBD1,few,CASSWGQGARNQPQHF,TGTGCCAGCAGCTGGGGACAGGGGGCGCGTAATCAGCCCCAGCATTTT
TRBJ2-6,TRBV7-6,-,-,CASSLVVGISGANVLTF,TGTGCCAGCAGCTTAGTGGTAGGGATCTCTGGGGCCAACGTCCTGACTTTC
TRBJ1-1,TRBV5-1,-,-,CASSLGTAPEAFF,TGCGCCAGCAGCTTGGGAACAGCCCCTGAAGCTTTCTTT
TRBJ2-2,TRBV30,-,-,CAWTAGGVLFF,TGTGCCTGGACGGCAGGCGGCGTGCTGTTTTTT
TRBJ1-1,TRBV5-4,-,-,CASSLRGKNTEAFF,TGTGCCAGCAGCTTGAGGGGGAAGAACACTGAAGCTTTCTTT
TRBJ2-7,TRBV6-5,-,-,CASSYSGLGYYEQYF,TGTGCCAGCAGTTACTCTGGCCTGGGTTACTACGAGCAGTACTTC
TRBJ2-7,TRBV20-1,-,-,CSALAYEQYF,TGCAGTGCTCTAGCGTACGAGCAGTACTTC
TRBJ2-3,TRBV6-4,-,-,CASSETRDTDTQYF,TGTGCCAGCAGTGAAACTAGGGACACAGATACGCAGTATTTT
TRBJ2-7,TRBV4-2,TRBD2,once,CASSQDLSTSGSTYEQYF,TGTGCCAGCAGCCAAGATCTTAGCACTAGCGGGAGCACCTACGAGCAGTACTTC
TRBJ1-1,TRBV30,-,-,CAWRPRGGAGEAFF,TGTGCCTGGAGACCGCGGGGGGGCGCAGGTGAAGCTTTCTTT
TRBJ2-7,TRBV15,TRBD2,-,CATSRDRGGSIYEQYF,TGTGCCACCAGCAGAGATCGCGGCGGGAGTATCTACGAGCAGTACTTC
TRBJ1-2,TRBV7-6,TRBD1,-,CASSPGQDWGGYTF,TGTGCCAGCAGCCCCGGACAGGACTGGGGTGGCTACACCTTC
TRBJ1-5,TRBV29-1,TRBD1,-,CSVEGGDSPNQPQHF,TGCAGCGTTGAAGGCGGGGACAGCCCCAATCAGCCCCAGCATTTT
TRBJ2-4,TRBV11-3,-,-,CASSLDEGGIQYF,TGTGCCAGCAGCTTAGATGAGGGCGGCATTCAGTACTTC
TRBJ1-1,TRBV28,TRBD1,once,CASSPSPGQVNTEAFF,TGTGCCAGCAGTCCGAGCCCGGGACAGGTGAACACTGAAGCTTTCTTT
TRBJ2-7,TRBV6-5,-,-,CASRGGGSSYEQYF,TGTGCCAGCCGAGGAGGGGGCAGCTCCTACGAGCAGTACTTC
TRBJ2-1,TRBV5-6,-,-,CASSRRLRGPSGEQFF,TGTGCCAGCAGCCGTAGGCTGCGGGGGCCGTCGGGTGAGCAGTTCTTC
TRBJ1-1,TRBV7-6,-,-,CASSPGPPEAFF,TGTGCCAGCAGTCCTGGCCCCCCTGAAGCTTTCTTT
TRBJ2-3,TRBV12-5,TRBD2,once,CASGLILTSGGTDTQYF,TGTGCTAGTGGTTTGATCCTAACTAGCGGGGGTACAGATACGCAGTATTTT
TRBJ1-5,TRBV5-1,TRBD1,-,CASSLVGTGVEPQHF,TGCGCCAGCAGCTTGGTGGGGACAGGGGTTGAGCCCCAGCATTTT
TRBJ1-1,TRBV7-9,-,once,CASWGDQPEAFF,TGTGCCAGCTGGGGGGACCAACCTGAAGCTTTCTTT
TRBJ1-5,TRBV5-1,-,-,CASAGVKLKQHQPQHF,TGCGCCAGCGCCGGGGTAAAGCTAAAGCAGCATCAGCCCCAGCATTTT
TRBJ2-7,TRBV4-1,-,-,CASSQEPSRGEQYF,TGCGCCAGCAGCCAAGAGCCTAGTCGGGGTGAGCAGTACTTC
TRBJ2-3,TRBV4-1,-,-,CASSPLPPPVGTDTQYF,TGCGCCAGCAGCCCTCTCCCCCCGCCCGTGGGCACAGATACGCAGTATTTT
TRBJ1-1,TRBV18,-,once,CASSPLAANTEAFF,TGTGCCAGCTCACCCTTGGCGGCGAACACTGAAGCTTTCTTT
TRBJ1-2,TRBV27,-,-,CASSFSYNYGYTF,TGTGCCAGCAGTTTCAGCTATAACTATGGCTACACCTTC
TRBJ2-1,TRBV4-1,TRBD2,-,CASSQGLAGGPAHNEQFF,TGCGCCAGCAGCCAGGGACTAGCGGGGGGGCCCGCACACAATGAGCAGTTCTTC